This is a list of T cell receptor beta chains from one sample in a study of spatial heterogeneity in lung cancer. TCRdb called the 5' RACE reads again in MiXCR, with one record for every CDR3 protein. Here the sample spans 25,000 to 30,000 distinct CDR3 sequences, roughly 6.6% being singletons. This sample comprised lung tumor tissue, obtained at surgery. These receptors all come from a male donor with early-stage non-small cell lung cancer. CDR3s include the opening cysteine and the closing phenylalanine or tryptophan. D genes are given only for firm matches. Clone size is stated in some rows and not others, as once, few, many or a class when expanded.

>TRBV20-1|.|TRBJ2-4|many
TGCAGTGCTAGAGCCCACCCCGGGGACATTCAGTACTTC
CSARAHPGDIQYF
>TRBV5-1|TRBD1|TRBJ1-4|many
TGCGCCAGCAGCCCGGGACAGGGATTCGGTGAAAAACTGTTTTTT
CASSPGQGFGEKLFF
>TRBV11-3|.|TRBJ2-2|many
TGTGCCAGCAGCATAACAGGAGACGCCGGGGAGCTGTTT
CASSITGDAGELF
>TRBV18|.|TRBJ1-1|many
TGTGCCAGCTCACCTTCCCTGGGGACCTCGAACACTGAAGCTTTCTTT
CASSPSLGTSNTEAFF
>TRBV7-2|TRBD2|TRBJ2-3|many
TGTGCCAGCAGCACACAGCGGGGGGCCAGGACTACAGATACGCAGTATTTT
CASSTQRGARTTDTQYF
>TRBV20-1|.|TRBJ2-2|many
TGCAGTGCCGTCAGGGTTAACACCGGGGAGCTGTTTTTT
CSAVRVNTGELFF
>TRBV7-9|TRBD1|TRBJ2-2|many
TGTGCCAGCGGGACCCCGGGACAGGGGGCAACCGGGGAGCTGTTTTTT
CASGTPGQGATGELFF
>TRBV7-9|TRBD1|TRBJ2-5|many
TGTGCCAGCAGCCGGACAGGAGAGACCCAGTACTTC
CASSRTGETQYF
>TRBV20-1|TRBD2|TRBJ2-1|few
TGCAGTGCTAGAGATCCCCAGCGGGGGGGATATGAGCAGTTCTTC
CSARDPQRGGYEQFF
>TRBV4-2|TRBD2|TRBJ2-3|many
TGTGCCAGCAGCCAAGAACTAGCGGGGAATGCAGATACGCAGTATTTT
CASSQELAGNADTQYF
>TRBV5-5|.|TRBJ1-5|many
TGTGCCAGCAGCTTGGGAACTTCATACAATCAGCCCCAGCATTTT
CASSLGTSYNQPQHF
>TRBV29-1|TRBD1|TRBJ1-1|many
TGCAGCGTTCGGCACGGAGGGGGCGCGACTGAAGCTTTCTTT
CSVRHGGGATEAFF
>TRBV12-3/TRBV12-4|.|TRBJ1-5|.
TGTGCCAGCAGCATGACAGATAGCTATCAGCCCCAGCATTTT
CASSMTDSYQPQHF
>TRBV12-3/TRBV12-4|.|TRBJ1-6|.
TGTGCCAGCAGGTTTGCAGGGACTGTGTCACCCCTCCACTTT
CASRFAGTVSPLHF
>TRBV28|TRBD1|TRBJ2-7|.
TGTGCCAGCAGTTCCCGGGACAGGGATGCGTACGAGCAGTACTTC
CASSSRDRDAYEQYF
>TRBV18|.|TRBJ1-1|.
TGTGCCAGCTCACACTCGAACAGAGGGAACACTGAAGCTTTCTTT
CASSHSNRGNTEAFF
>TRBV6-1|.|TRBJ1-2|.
TGTGCCAGCAGTGAAATTGGAAGGGGCGCGGGAGAAGGCTACACCTTC
CASSEIGRGAGEGYTF